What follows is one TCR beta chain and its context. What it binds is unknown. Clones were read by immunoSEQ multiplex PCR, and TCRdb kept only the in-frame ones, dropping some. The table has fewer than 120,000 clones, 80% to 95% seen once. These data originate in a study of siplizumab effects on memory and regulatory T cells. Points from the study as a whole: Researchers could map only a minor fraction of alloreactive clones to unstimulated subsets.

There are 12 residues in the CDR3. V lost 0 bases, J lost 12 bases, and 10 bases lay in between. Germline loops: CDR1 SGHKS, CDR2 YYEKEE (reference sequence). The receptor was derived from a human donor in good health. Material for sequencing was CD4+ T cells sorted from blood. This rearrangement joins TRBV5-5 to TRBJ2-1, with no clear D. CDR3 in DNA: TGTGCCAGCAGCTTGGAAGGAACGGGGCAGTTCTTC. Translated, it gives CASSLEGTGQFF.